Listed below are T cell receptor beta chains from one sample, sequenced in a study of cytomegalovirus exposure and HLA in healthy donors. Produced via immunoSEQ multiplex PCR; TCRdb's table is partial and in-frame only. Found here are about 130,000 clones, approximately 80% of them singletons; the top ten hold 25% to 30%. Material for sequencing was PBMCs. Receptors were obtained from a man under 40 in good health and CMV-seropositive. Each CDR3 is given with its conserved first and last residue. Fields, in order: J gene, V gene, CDR3 protein.

>TRBJ1-2|TRBV7-2
CASSSPEDRRDNYGYTF
>TRBJ1-3|TRBV5-4
CASSLAGRFSGNTIYF
>TRBJ1-1|TRBV6-1
CASWVRTMAPEAFF
>TRBJ1-1|TRBV7-2
CASSLGDRAVMNTEAFF
>TRBJ1-5|TRBV10-3
CAISEWEGLGNQPQHF
>TRBJ1-1|TRBV7-2
CASSPGTAPGAFF
>TRBJ2-3|TRBV27
CASSPQGGSSTDTQYF
>TRBJ2-5|TRBV25-1
CASRMNGETQYF
>TRBJ2-7|TRBV2
CASLKGQGYEQYF
>TRBJ1-2|TRBV7-3
CASSLRGQGGSGYTF
>TRBJ1-1|TRBV5-4
CASSPTGIEAFF
>TRBJ2-5|TRBV5-1
CASSLGQGAWETQYF
>TRBJ1-5|TRBV6-5
CASTPVRGSNQPQHF
>TRBJ2-3|TRBV19
CASSIGAGGTDTQYF
>TRBJ2-7|TRBV27
CASSLSPREGYEQYF
>TRBJ1-2|TRBV29-1
CSAPGVGNNYGYTF
>TRBJ1-2|TRBV2
CASSDQAGGGYTF
>TRBJ1-3|TRBV7-2
CASSPRTGAFDSGNTIYF
>TRBJ2-7|TRBV7-9
CASSLAAGRSSYEQYF
>TRBJ2-1|TRBV9
CASSLQPRPGNEQFF
>TRBJ1-3|TRBV29-1
CSVSGTGKGGNTIYF
>TRBJ2-7|TRBV7-3
CASSLSGGRGEQYF
>TRBJ1-2|TRBV27
CASSLDYRDRGHGYTF
>TRBJ2-1|TRBV5-6
CASSLALVNEQFF
>TRBJ2-2|TRBV2
CASSMGLAPPGELFF
>TRBJ2-5|TRBV20-1
CSAGNIETQYF
>TRBJ2-7|TRBV4-2
CASSQATGFYEQYF
>TRBJ2-7|TRBV2
CASKVSGGLGEQYF
>TRBJ1-2|TRBV6-4
CASSDSGGADYGYTF
>TRBJ1-2|TRBV6-5
CASSYRAQGFYGYTF
>TRBJ1-3|TRBV12-1
CASSPRGTIYF
>TRBJ1-5|TRBV29-1
CSATSGTGGQPQHF
>TRBJ2-7|TRBV4-1
CASSAIGTSRAYEQYF
>TRBJ1-4|TRBV29-1
CSVRLDNEKLFF
>TRBJ2-3|TRBV4-1
CASSPSGSRTDTQYF
>TRBJ2-7|TRBV6-6
CASSLGDSYEQYF
>TRBJ2-2|TRBV7-3
CASRGPNTGELFF
>TRBJ2-3|TRBV4-1
CASSQDGQWGTDTQYF
>TRBJ2-7|TRBV5-6
CASSWRGAGQYF
>TRBJ1-3|TRBV25-1
CASSELEGPSGNTIYF
>TRBJ2-1|TRBV7-9
CASSLPRTTTDPGHEQFF
>TRBJ1-2|TRBV9
CASSGYLDRGGYGYTF
>TRBJ2-7|TRBV9
CASSVGEGPKTYEQYF
>TRBJ2-7|TRBV7-2
CASSLAGGRGQYF
>TRBJ1-3|TRBV2
CASALDRVGNTIYF
>TRBJ2-7|TRBV5-3
CARSWGVEQYF
>TRBJ2-7|TRBV2
CASSEEPDRTVYEQYF
>TRBJ1-2|TRBV9
CASSGTYLGRGDGYTF
>TRBJ2-7|TRBV29-1
CSVAGTGYEQYF
>TRBJ2-3|TRBV4-1
CASSLTTSGGSTDTQYF
>TRBJ2-7|TRBV11-2
CASRQTGGYEQYF
>TRBJ2-7|TRBV5-1
CASSFWTSGYEQYF
>TRBJ2-7|TRBV6-5
CAISFQDNHEQYF
>TRBJ2-3|TRBV2
CASRHGTSGSTDTQYF
>TRBJ2-7|TRBV4-2
CASSQGRERIYEQYF
>TRBJ2-2|TRBV4-2
CASSPGQNSNTGELFF